Below, 21 T cell receptor beta chains from the same sample are listed, as sequenced in a study of blood T cell repertoires in COVID-19. Data came from immunoSEQ multiplex PCR; TCRdb stores just in-frame clones and leaves some out. The sample shows 180,000 or so clones, approximately 89% of them seen only once. Sequenced sample: peripheral blood. These TCRs come from a woman in her sixties with acute or convalescent COVID-19.

The chain combines TRBV18 with TRBJ2-2; 13 bases fit TRBD2. The CDR3 is made up of 19 amino acids. Germline loops: CDR1 KGHSH, CDR2 LQKENI. The ends lost 4 bases at V and 0 bases at J; junction bases unmatched: 8. The CDR3 nucleotides read TGTGCCAGCTCACTTGTGACTAGCGGGGGGCGATCGAACACCGGGGAGCTGTTTTTT. This translates into CASSLVTSGGRSNTGELFF. Variable domain in full (rest from reference TRBV18 and TRBJ2-2): NAGVMQNPRHLVRRRGQEARLRCSPMKGHSHVYWYRQLPEEGLKFMVYLQKENIIDESGMPKERFSAEFPKEGPSILRIQQVVRGDSAAYFCASSLVTSGGRSNTGELFFGEGSRLTVL.

The genes are TRBV2 and TRBJ2-6; weak D call: TRBD2 (6 bases). Trimming shortened V by 7 bases and J by 3 bases, and 19 bases separated the two germline ends. CDR1 is SNHLY, CDR2 FYNNEI, per germline. The CDR3 is made up of 17 amino acids. DNA for the CDR3: TGTGCCAGCACACAGGAGGGGCTTATGAGTGGGGCCAACGTCCTGACTTTC. It codes for CASTQEGLMSGANVLTF.

The chain has TRBV4-2 and TRBJ2-3, with a tentative D call TRBD2 (5 bases). The germline V gene encodes CDR1 LGHNA and CDR2 YNFKEQ. The CDR3 is 15 amino acids. Deletions cut 3 bases from V and 2 bases from J, with 12 bases between. In DNA, the CDR3 is TGTGCCAGCAGCCAGACTACCTTCACCACAGATACGCAGTATTTT. Translated, it gives CASSQTTFTTDTQYF.

The chain joins TRBV7-3 to TRBJ2-2; 7 bases fit TRBD2. The CDR3 length is 18 residues. V was pared by 0 bases and J by 2 bases, with 9 bases of the junction left unmatched. In germline, CDR1 is SGHTA, CDR2 FQGTGA. The CDR3 coding sequence is TGTGCCAGCAGCTTAACGTTCCTGGCTAGCGGTAACACCGGGGAGCTGTTTTTT. It is translated as CASSLTFLASGNTGELFF.

The J gene is TRBJ2-3, the V gene TRBV5-1; 7 nucleotides align to TRBD2. CDR3 length equals 16 residues. The germline CDR1 and CDR2 sequences are SGHRS and YFSETQ. V lost 0 bases and J lost 3; bases outside the gene matches: 7. This CDR3 is CASSLASAGATDTQYF. The DNA for the CDR3 is TGCGCCAGCAGCTTGGCCTCGGCGGGAGCTACAGATACGCAGTATTTT.

Only one count was recorded for this clone. The chain carries TRBV11-3 and TRBJ2-5, with 7 nucleotides matching TRBD1. This CDR3 is 13 amino acids long. Germline-derived CDR1 and CDR2 are SGHNT and YENEEA. V lost 2 bases and J lost 10; bases outside the gene matches: 7. The DNA for the CDR3 is TGTGCCAGCAGCTTAACCGGGACAGTAGGCCAGTACTTC. Protein sequence: CASSLTGTVGQYF.

This rearrangement joins TRBV7-3 to TRBJ2-3; TRBD2 is a possible D gene (5 bases). The CDR3 contains 14 residues. Germline V gene data show CDR1 as SGHTA and CDR2 as FQGTGA. The V and J ends lost 7 bases and 0 bases respectively, with 11 bases between them. The CDR3 DNA follows: TGTGCCAGCACCGAAGGAGGAAGCACAGATACGCAGTATTTT. Its protein product is CASTEGGSTDTQYF.

This sequence joins TRBV14 and TRBJ2-5, with D tentatively TRBD2 (6 bases). CDR3 size: 13 residues. The V gene's germline CDR1 is SGHDN and CDR2 FVKESK. V lost 4 bases, J lost 2 bases, and 8 bases lay in between. CDR3 protein: CASSLLAQETQYF. The CDR3 DNA is TGTGCCAGCAGCCTACTAGCTCAAGAGACCCAGTACTTC. Looking up the rest from reference TRBV14 and TRBJ2-5 gives the full variable domain: EAGVTQFPSHSVIEKGQTVTLRCDPISGHDNLYWYRRVMGKEIKFLLHFVKESKQDESGMPNNRFLAERTGGTYSTLKVQPAELEDSGVYFCASSLLAQETQYFGPGTRLLVL.

This rearrangement joins TRBV4-1 to TRBJ1-3, with a possible D match to TRBD1 (6 bases). V shed 0 bases and J shed 2 bases, with 14 bases lying between them. Germline CDR1 reads MGHRA; CDR2 reads YSYEKL. The CDR3 length is 17 residues. The CDR3 here is CASSQDVQGLAGNTIYF. The CDR3 bases are TGCGCCAGCAGCCAAGACGTACAGGGCTTAGCTGGAAACACCATATATTTT.

This chain connects TRBV19 to TRBJ2-5; 12 bases agree with TRBD2. J gave up 4 bases and V 3 bases, and 3 bases lay outside the gene matches. This CDR3 contains 15 residues. The germline gives CDR1 LNHDA, CDR2 SQIVND (reference sequence). Here the CDR3 DNA reads TGTGCCAGTAGTATGACGGGACTAGCGGGAGAGACCCAGTACTTC. Translation: CASSMTGLAGETQYF.

The chain is built from TRBV19 and TRBJ2-2; a possible D gene is TRBD2 (6 bases). Germline values: CDR1 LNHDA, CDR2 SQIVND (reference sequence). The CDR3 is 14 residues long. The V end lost 6 bases, the J end lost 1 base, and 9 bases lay between the germline ends. CDR3 nucleotide sequence: TGTGCCAGTAGGCGGGGCGGGAACACCGGGGAGCTGTTTTTT. It yields the protein CASRRGGNTGELFF.

This sequence joins TRBV5-1 and TRBJ1-2, with D tentatively TRBD1 (5 bases). Trimming pared 5 bases from V and 6 bases from J, leaving 17 bases between. CDR3 length: 14 amino acids. CDR1 is SGHRS and CDR2 is YFSETQ in the germline V gene. Written as DNA, the CDR3 is TGCGCCAGCAGTGGGGGACTGGGGGTCCATGGCTACACCTTC. This translates into CASSGGLGVHGYTF. Full variable domain (missing parts from reference TRBV5-1 and TRBJ1-2): KAGVTQTPRYLIKTRGQQVTLSCSPISGHRSVSWYQQTPGQGLQFLFEYFSETQRNKGNFPGRFSGRQFSNSRSEMNVSTLELGDSALYLCASSGGLGVHGYTFGSGTRLTVV.

V gene TRBV2 combines with J gene TRBJ1-2; TRBD1 is a possible D gene (5 bases). V gave up 5 bases and J gave up 10 bases, with 23 bases separating them. The germline CDR1 and CDR2 sequences are SNHLY and FYNNEI. The CDR3 sequence is 15 residues long. The CDR3: CASSLTAGVTRDYTF. The CDR3 DNA follows: TGTGCCAGCAGTCTGACAGCGGGTGTTACCAGGGACTACACCTTC.

The V gene is TRBV21-1, the J gene TRBJ1-4. TRBV21-1 is marked as a pseudogene. The CDR3 runs 15 residues. The CDR3, as DNA: TGTGCCAGCAGCATTGGGAGACGGTTAAATGAAAAACTGTTTTTT. This sequence encodes CASSIGRRLNEKLFF.

The V and J genes are TRBV12-3 or TRBV12-4 and TRBJ1-2; the D gene is possibly TRBD1 (5 bases). The CDR3 spans 13 residues. The ends were cut back, 5 bases at V and 3 bases at J, with 10 bases in the middle. CDR3 in amino acids: CASSRQLDYGYTF. The CDR3 DNA sequence: TGTGCCAGCAGTCGACAGCTGGACTATGGCTACACCTTC.

Concerning this clone: Other nucleotide sequences from this sample produce the same CDR3. Written as DNA, the CDR3 is TGTGCCAGCAGTGAAGCAGGGGGCTATGGCTACACCTTC. It specifies CASSEAGGYGYTF. The J gene is TRBJ1-2, the V gene TRBV6-1, with D tentatively TRBD1 (6 bases). Germline loops: CDR1 MNHNS, CDR2 SASEGT. The CDR3 has 13 amino acids. Trimming took 0 bases from V and 4 from J, leaving 6 bases between them.

Notes on this clone: Other nucleotide sequences in the sample specify the same CDR3. This sequence joins TRBV5-1 and TRBJ1-1; a possible D gene is TRBD1 (5 bases). In germline, CDR1 is SGHRS, CDR2 YFSETQ. The CDR3 has 14 amino acids. Trimming stripped 2 bases from V and 5 bases from J, with 13 bases between. The CDR3 DNA is TGCGCCAGCAGCTTTGGAGGGGAGGGGACTGAAGCTTTCTTT. It yields the protein CASSFGGEGTEAFF.

The rearrangement uses TRBV19 and TRBJ1-1; weak D call: TRBD1 (5 bases). The germline gives CDR1 LNHDA, CDR2 SQIVND (reference sequence). Between the trimmed V and J ends, which lost 3 bases and 1 base, there was a span of 12 bases. The CDR3 extends over 15 amino acids. CDR3 protein: CASSIGGKTNTEAFF. The CDR3 nucleotides are TGTGCCAGTAGTATCGGGGGGAAGACGAACACTGAAGCTTTCTTT.

The chain has TRBV5-1 and TRBJ2-5, with D perhaps TRBD1 (6 bases). The germline gives CDR1 SGHRS, CDR2 YFSETQ. The CDR3 length is 14 residues. Trimming pared 4 bases from V and 1 base from J, leaving 11 bases between. This CDR3 is CASSVQDSQETQYF. CDR3 nucleotides: TGCGCCAGCAGCGTCCAGGACAGCCAAGAGACCCAGTACTTC.

The chain links TRBV3-1 (or the pseudogene TRBV3-2) to TRBJ2-5, with no clear D. CDR3 size: 14 residues. V lost 0 bases, J lost 7 bases, and 12 bases lay in between. Looked up from germline, CDR1 is LGHDT and CDR2 is YNNKEL (reference sequence). The CDR3 nucleotides read TGTGCCAGCAGCCAAGATGGCAGGTTCAGGACCCAGTACTTC. This translates into CASSQDGRFRTQYF.

This sequence joins TRBV5-5 and TRBJ1-2, with D uncertain. The CDR3 is 15 amino acids. From germline, CDR1 is SGHKS and CDR2 YYEKEE (reference sequence). The V end lost 1 base, the J end lost 5 bases, and 15 bases lay between the germline ends. Here the CDR3 reads CASSLSGLEGYGYTF. The CDR3, as DNA: TGTGCCAGCAGCTTGTCGGGCTTAGAGGGTTATGGCTACACCTTC.